This TCR beta chain comes out of a study of response to subunit inactivated influenza vaccine. Trimming left V 2 bases short and J 10 bases short, with 12 bases between. The CDR3 runs to 14 residues. The germline gives CDR1 MGHRA, CDR2 YSYEKL. Only a few counts were recorded for this clonotype. Its antigen is not identified. Study findings and constraints: After each seasonal influenza vaccination, few new T cells are recruited, the authors suggested.

A single record per CDR3 protein comes from TCRdb applying MiXCR to the RT-PCR reads. The data contain over 400,000 distinct CDR3 sequences, 13% of them singletons. The rearrangement joins TRBV4-1 to TRBJ1-6; no definite D call. The sample here was PBMCs from blood, taken roughly 6 weeks after vaccination. The TCR originated in a man aged 50 to 59 who received an inactivated influenza vaccine. The CDR3 here is CASSQFGGESPLHF. CDR3 bases: TGCGCCAGCAGCCAATTCGGTGGGGAGTCACCCCTCCACTTT.